The 32 T cell receptor beta chains below come from one sample, sequenced in a study of blood T cell repertoires in COVID-19. Clones were read by immunoSEQ multiplex PCR, and TCRdb kept only the in-frame ones, dropping some. This table has roughly 42,000 clones, nearly 90% appearing once. Sequenced: peripheral blood. The receptors were gathered from a man over 45 with active COVID-19.

V usage is TRBV5-1 and J usage is TRBJ2-7, with 10 bases matching TRBD2. J gave up 1 base and V 4 bases, and 2 bases lay outside the gene matches. In germline, CDR1 is SGHRS, CDR2 YFSETQ. This CDR3 is 14 amino acids long. CDR3 amino acids: CASSPLAGSYEQYF. The DNA of the CDR3 is TGCGCCAGCAGCCCACTAGCGGGGTCCTACGAGCAGTACTTC.

The chain combines TRBV4-2 with TRBJ1-4; D is uncertain. The CDR3 extends over 15 amino acids. Trimming shortened V by 1 base and J by 1 base, and 7 bases separated the two germline ends. CDR1 is LGHNA, CDR2 YNFKEQ, per germline. CDR3 residues: CASSQATGTNEKLFF. The CDR3 coding sequence is TGTGCCAGCAGCCAAGCCACCGGAACTAATGAAAAACTGTTTTTT.

This chain links TRBV6-5 with TRBJ1-2; no clear D gene. CDR1 is MNHEY and CDR2 is SVGAGI in the germline V gene. V was trimmed by 7 bases and J by 0 bases, leaving 12 bases between them. CDR3 length equals 14 residues. CDR3 DNA: TGTGCCAGCAACCCCGGCAGGACTAACTATGGCTACACCTTC. It specifies CASNPGRTNYGYTF.

The chain is built from TRBV5-1 and TRBJ2-5; D is unclear. The CDR3 is 13 residues long. Between the trimmed V and J ends, which lost 0 bases and 5 bases, there was a span of 8 bases. Germline V CDR1 and CDR2: SGHRS, YFSETQ. CDR3 coding DNA: TGCGCCAGCAGCTTGGCGGGTGGGGAGACCCAGTACTTC. The encoded protein is CASSLAGGETQYF.

This chain links TRBV6-1 with TRBJ2-5; possibly TRBD1 for D (6 bases). This CDR3 spans 14 amino acids. Trimming shortened V by 2 bases and J by 4 bases, and 11 bases separated the two germline ends. Germline-derived CDR1 and CDR2 are MNHNS and SASEGT. CDR3 amino acids: CASSEQGIGETQYF. The CDR3 nucleotides read TGTGCCAGCAGTGAACAGGGGATCGGAGAGACCCAGTACTTC.

The chain is built from TRBV6-5 and TRBJ1-5; D gene ambiguous. Per the germline V gene, CDR1 is MNHEY and CDR2 is SVGAGI. The V end was cut by 5 bases, the J end by 6 bases, with 14 bases between. CDR3 length: 14 residues. Here the CDR3 reads CASSPETSGQPQHF. The DNA for the CDR3 is TGTGCCAGCAGTCCCGAGACATCAGGTCAGCCCCAGCATTTT.

This CDR3 reads CASSLDRQNQPQHF. The CDR3, as DNA: TGTGCCAGCAGCTTGGATCGACAGAATCAGCCCCAGCATTTT. This chain connects TRBV5-4 to TRBJ1-5; TRBD1 is a possible D gene (5 bases). Trimming took 0 bases from V and 4 from J, leaving 8 bases between them. Germline V gene data show CDR1 as SGHNT and CDR2 as YYREEE (reference sequence). The length of the CDR3 is 14 residues.

The chain is built from TRBV7-9 and TRBJ2-1, with TRBD2 matching 11 bases. The CDR3 is 15 amino acids. The junction had 4 bases not matched to a gene; V was cut back by 2 bases and J by 7 bases. Germline CDR1 is SEHNR and CDR2 is FQNEAQ (reference sequence). The CDR3 reads CASSLWLAGGNEQFF. Written as DNA, the CDR3 is TGTGCCAGCAGCTTATGGCTAGCGGGGGGTAATGAGCAGTTCTTC.

The rearrangement uses TRBV12-3 or TRBV12-4 and TRBJ2-5, with D possibly being TRBD2 (6 bases). Trimming left V 6 bases short and J 2 bases short, with 10 bases between. The CDR3 has 13 residues. CDR3 sequence (DNA): TGTGCCAGCAGCTGGCGGGGTCAAGAGACCCAGTACTTC. Translated, it gives CASSWRGQETQYF.

This rearrangement joins TRBV30 to TRBJ1-2; D is possibly TRBD1 (6 bases). The CDR3 has 12 residues. Trimming removed 7 bases at V and 7 bases at J, with 16 bases between. Germline V gene data show CDR1 as GTSNPN and CDR2 as SVGIG (reference sequence). The CDR3 DNA follows: TGTGCCTACCCCCTCGGGGGGCTTGGCTACACCTTC. Its translation is CAYPLGGLGYTF.

The V call is TRBV7-2, the J call TRBJ1-5, with unresolved D. V lost 5 bases and J 1 base, leaving 12 bases between the germline ends. The CDR3 runs 15 residues. Germline lookup yields CDR1 SGHTA and CDR2 FQGNSA. CDR3 region: CASSRAGVSNQPQHF. CDR3 coding DNA: TGTGCCAGCAGCCGGGCGGGCGTAAGCAATCAGCCCCAGCATTTT.

In this sample, this clone turned up once. The CDR3 protein is CASSVKTGGLSYEQYF. The CDR3 nucleotides read TGCGCCAGCAGCGTAAAGACAGGGGGACTGTCCTACGAGCAGTACTTC. This chain joins TRBV5-1 and TRBJ2-7, with TRBD1 matching 9 bases. CDR1 is SGHRS and CDR2 is YFSETQ in the germline V gene. There are 16 residues in the CDR3. With 4 bases clipped from V and 1 base from J, the junction kept 9 bases outside the gene matches.

As DNA, the CDR3 is TGTGCCAGCAGTACACAGGGGAAGTATGAAGCTTTCTTT. Its protein is CASSTQGKYEAFF. V usage is TRBV6-5 and J usage is TRBJ1-1; the match to TRBD1 covers 7 bases. Losses at the gene ends were 5 bases for V and 7 bases for J; bases not matched to a gene: 7. Germline V gene data show CDR1 as MNHEY and CDR2 as SVGAGI. This CDR3 has 13 residues.

V and J are TRBV19 and TRBJ1-5; D is perhaps TRBD1 (6 bases). In germline, CDR1 is LNHDA, CDR2 SQIVND (reference sequence). The CDR3 is 15 amino acids. V lost 1 base to trimming and J lost 4 bases, with 11 bases between them. The CDR3 sequence is CASSIAGVENQPQHF. The CDR3 DNA reads TGTGCCAGTAGTATAGCAGGGGTAGAGAATCAGCCCCAGCATTTT.

The V gene is TRBV5-1, the J gene TRBJ2-5, with a possible D match to TRBD1 (6 bases). The CDR3 consists of 16 residues. Trimming took 4 bases from V and 2 from J, leaving 18 bases between them. The germline gives CDR1 SGHRS, CDR2 YFSETQ. The CDR3 protein is CASSTGRTQGQETQYF. The CDR3 DNA reads as TGCGCCAGCAGCACTGGTAGGACTCAGGGGCAAGAGACCCAGTACTTC.

The chain combines TRBV4-3 with TRBJ1-1; D gene unclear. Germline V gives CDR1 LGHNA, CDR2 YSLEER. There are 13 residues in the CDR3. V lost 0 bases to trimming and J lost 4 bases, with 6 bases between them. The CDR3 DNA follows: TGCGCCAGCAGCCAAGACTTCGGCACTGAAGCTTTCTTT. This gives the protein CASSQDFGTEAFF.

The V call is TRBV11-2, the J call TRBJ2-5, with 9 positions matching TRBD2. Germline V CDR1 and CDR2: SGHAT, FQNNGV. The CDR3 sequence is 17 residues long. V was clipped by 1 base and J by 4 bases; unmatched bases: 10. CDR3 DNA: TGTGCCAGCAGCTTAGCCCGAGGGCGGGGGGGGAGAGAGACCCAGTACTTC. This translates into CASSLARGRGGRETQYF.

For the CDR3, the DNA is TGTGCCAGCGAGGTCGCGGGTACGCAGTATTTT. The encoded protein is CASEVAGTQYF. The chain is built from TRBV2 and TRBJ2-3; D is possibly TRBD2 (5 bases). The germline V and J ends were trimmed by 8 bases and 8 bases, with 11 bases remaining between them. Germline V gene data show CDR1 as SNHLY and CDR2 as FYNNEI. The CDR3 runs 11 residues.

This clone was seen just once. The chain recombines TRBV9 with TRBJ2-3; 13 nucleotides agree with TRBD2. With V trimmed by 3 bases and J by 1 base, 2 bases remained unmatched. This CDR3 comprises 16 residues. Germline values: CDR1 SGDLS, CDR2 YYNGEE. CDR3 sequence: CASSAGLAGGTDTQYF. The CDR3 DNA follows: TGTGCCAGCAGCGCCGGACTAGCGGGGGGCACAGATACGCAGTATTTT.

The V call is TRBV6-5, the J call TRBJ1-5, with D perhaps matching TRBD1 (5 bases). This CDR3 has 13 amino acids. Germline values: CDR1 MNHEY, CDR2 SVGAGI. V was cut by 5 bases and J by 4 bases, with 9 bases left in between. CDR3 bases: TGTGCCAGCAGTAAACAGGAAAATCAGCCCCAGCATTTT. Its translation: CASSKQENQPQHF.

CDR3 nucleotide sequence: TGTGCCAGCAGCTTGTCTATCCGGGGGTATGAGCAGTTCTTC. Translating gives CASSLSIRGYEQFF. This chain uses TRBV7-9 with TRBJ2-1, with D possibly being TRBD2 (6 bases). This CDR3 region has 14 residues. Germline CDR1 and CDR2: SEHNR and FQNEAQ (reference sequence). Trimming removed 3 bases from V and 8 bases from J, with 14 bases in between.

In DNA, the CDR3 is TGTGCCAGCAGCCAGCGGGGGGCCCTCCACGAGCAGTACTTC. Its translation is CASSQRGALHEQYF. The rearrangement joins TRBV4-2 to TRBJ2-7, with TRBD2 matching 8 bases. The CDR3 has 14 amino acids. Germline loops: CDR1 LGHNA, CDR2 YNFKEQ. With 3 bases clipped from V and 5 bases from J, the junction kept 6 bases outside the gene matches.

The rearrangement uses TRBV5-5 and TRBJ2-5; perhaps TRBD1 as D (7 bases). Germline V CDR1 and CDR2: SGHKS, YYEKEE (reference sequence). V dropped 2 bases and J dropped 3 bases, with 17 bases sitting between them. The CDR3 covers 16 residues. This CDR3 is CASSLRGRRGKETQYF. The CDR3 DNA is TGTGCCAGCAGCTTAAGGGGGCGCCGGGGGAAAGAGACCCAGTACTTC.

This chain joins TRBV4-3 and TRBJ1-3, with no clear D. The CDR3 is made up of 15 amino acids. Trimming removed 4 bases from V and 0 bases from J, with 10 bases in between. Germline V gives CDR1 LGHNA, CDR2 YSLEER. The CDR3 DNA follows: TGCGCCAGCAGCCGCCGACGGGGCTCTGGAAACACCATATATTTT. Translated: CASSRRRGSGNTIYF.

The rearrangement joins TRBV19 to TRBJ2-1; 9 bases align to TRBD2. The CDR3 length is 16 residues. Germline lookup yields CDR1 LNHDA and CDR2 SQIVND (reference sequence). V dropped 2 bases and J dropped 12; count of bases not matched to a gene: 14. CDR3 DNA: TGTGCCAGTAGTATATCGGCCGGGACTAGCCAAAAAAGGCAGTTCTTC. Its protein is CASSISAGTSQKRQFF.

In DNA, the CDR3 is TGTGCCTGGAGTGCAGTAGGGGTGCGGACTGAAGCTTTCTTT. Translation: CAWSAVGVRTEAFF. V gene TRBV30 combines with J gene TRBJ1-1, with a possible D match to TRBD1 (5 bases). There are 14 residues in the CDR3. Germline loops: CDR1 GTSNPN, CDR2 SVGIG (reference sequence). V dropped 1 base and J dropped 5 bases, with 14 bases sitting between them.

The CDR3 coding sequence is TGTGCCAGTAGTATCGGGGATACGCAGTATTTT. It translates to CASSIGDTQYF. The chain links TRBV19 to TRBJ2-3, with D unresolved. The CDR3 loop spans 11 amino acids. CDR1 and CDR2 from the germline V gene are LNHDA and SQIVND (reference sequence). The ends were cut back, 3 bases at V and 6 bases at J, with 4 bases in the middle.

The gene calls are TRBV24-1 and TRBJ2-7; 13 positions agree with TRBD2. This CDR3 spans 18 amino acids. V was clipped by 4 bases and J by 2 bases; unmatched bases: 10. The germline CDR1 and CDR2 sequences are KGHDR and SFDVKD. Here the CDR3 reads CATSESGLAGTFTYEQYF. The CDR3 DNA reads TGTGCCACCAGTGAATCGGGACTAGCGGGGACTTTCACCTACGAGCAGTACTTC.

The gene calls are TRBV7-9 and TRBJ2-3, with D tentatively TRBD2 (5 bases). In germline, CDR1 is SEHNR, CDR2 FQNEAQ (reference sequence). This CDR3 contains 19 residues. V gave up 1 base and J gave up 0 bases, with 20 bases separating them. CDR3 sequence reads: CASSLVRLRGSLSTDTQYF. The DNA for the CDR3 is TGTGCCAGCAGCTTAGTGCGTTTACGCGGGTCTCTAAGCACAGATACGCAGTATTTT.

The rearrangement links TRBV5-1 to TRBJ2-4; TRBD2 matches 14 bases. This CDR3 has 15 residues. J lost 5 bases, V lost 3 bases, and 1 base had no gene match. Germline CDR1 reads SGHRS; CDR2 reads YFSETQ. The chain's CDR3 is CASSSTSGGENIQYF. CDR3 nucleotide sequence: TGCGCCAGCAGCTCGACTAGCGGGGGGGAAAACATTCAGTACTTC.

By share, this clone counts as medium-sized. The CDR3 nucleotides are TGTGCCAGCAGTGGGGCAGGGGTCTATGGCTACACCTTC. Protein: CASSGAGVYGYTF. This chain links TRBV2 with TRBJ1-2; maybe TRBD1 (6 bases). This CDR3 has 13 residues. CDR1 is SNHLY and CDR2 is FYNNEI in the germline V gene. V lost 4 bases, J lost 4 bases, and 10 bases lay in between.

The chain carries TRBV5-6 and TRBJ2-5; 14 bases are a match to TRBD2. The CDR3 totals 15 residues. CDR1 is SGHDT, CDR2 YYEEEE, per germline. The ends lost 4 bases at V and 5 bases at J; junction bases unmatched: 4. The CDR3 region is CASSRGLAGAETQYF. The CDR3 DNA is TGTGCCAGCAGCAGGGGACTAGCGGGGGCGGAGACCCAGTACTTC.